This TCR beta chain was profiled in a study of immune evolution from preneoplasia to lung adenocarcinoma. The CDR3 consists of 18 residues. Using immunoSEQ multiplex PCR, the repertoire was profiled, and TCRdb retains in-frame clones only, with some absent. This repertoire shows some 4,000 clones, about nine tenths found once; its top ten account for about 4.2%. This receptor was identified in an older donor with lung adenocarcinoma. The chain uses TRBV12-2 and TRBJ2-3; whether TRBD2, the table's D call, matches the DNA was not checked. TRBV12-2 is shown as a pseudogene. The sequencing sample was made of FFPE minimally invasive lung adenocarcinoma tissue. CDR3 coding DNA: TGTGCAAGTCGCCCAAAACCGAGGACTAGCGGCTCCACAGATACGCAGTATTTT. Its translation is CASRPKPRTSGSTDTQYF.